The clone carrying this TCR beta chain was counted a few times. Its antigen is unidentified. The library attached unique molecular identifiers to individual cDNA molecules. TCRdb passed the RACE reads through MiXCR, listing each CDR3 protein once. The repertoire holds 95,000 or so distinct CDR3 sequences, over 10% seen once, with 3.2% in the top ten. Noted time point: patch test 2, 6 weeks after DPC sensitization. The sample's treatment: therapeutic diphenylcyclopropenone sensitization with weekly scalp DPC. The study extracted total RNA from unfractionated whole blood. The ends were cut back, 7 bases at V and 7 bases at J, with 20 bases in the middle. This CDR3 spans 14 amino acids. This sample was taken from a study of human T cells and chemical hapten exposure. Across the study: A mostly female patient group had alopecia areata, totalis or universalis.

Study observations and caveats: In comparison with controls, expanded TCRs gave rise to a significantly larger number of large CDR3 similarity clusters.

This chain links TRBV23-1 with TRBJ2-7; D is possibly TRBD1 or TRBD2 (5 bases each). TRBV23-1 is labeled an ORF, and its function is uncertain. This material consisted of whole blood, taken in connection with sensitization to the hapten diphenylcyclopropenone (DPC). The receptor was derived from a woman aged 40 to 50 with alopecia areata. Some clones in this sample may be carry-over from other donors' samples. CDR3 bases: TGCGCCAGCAACCCCCGGGACCCAGATCGGGAGCAGTACTTC. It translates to CASNPRDPDREQYF.